These 7 T cell receptor beta chains came from one sample sequenced in a study of T cell responses to AZD1222 COVID-19 vaccine. Some clones are missing from TCRdb's copy, which holds only in-frame ones; the method was immunoSEQ multiplex PCR. The sample lists about 140,000 clones, 85% to 90% seen once, with 1.6% in the top ten. The material was peripheral blood, obtained 28 days after the second AZD1222 dose. The receptors come from an adult who received the AZD1222 COVID-19 vaccine.

The V and J genes are TRBV20-1 and TRBJ2-1; a weak D match, TRBD2 (6 bases). The CDR3 runs 11 residues. V was pared by 2 bases and J by 12 bases, with 11 bases between. In germline, CDR1 is DFQATT, CDR2 SNEGSKA (reference sequence). The CDR3 loop reads CSARTSSAQFF. The CDR3 coding sequence is TGCAGTGCTAGAACCTCTAGCGCGCAGTTCTTC.

The J gene is TRBJ2-1, the V gene TRBV7-2; D is perhaps TRBD1 (6 bases). CDR3 length equals 16 residues. With 8 bases removed from V and 1 base from J, the gap between germline ends came to 18 bases. Looked up from germline, CDR1 is SGHTA and CDR2 is FQGNSA. CDR3 residues: CASSGPGTNSYNEQFF. The CDR3 coding sequence is TGTGCCAGCTCAGGCCCCGGGACAAATTCCTACAATGAGCAGTTCTTC.

This clone has a handful of counts. J is TRBJ1-2 and V is TRBV7-9, with 7 bases lining up with TRBD1. Germline CDR1 is SEHNR and CDR2 is FQNEAQ (reference sequence). V was clipped by 3 bases and J by 7 bases; unmatched bases: 11. This CDR3 is built from 15 residues. CDR3 coding DNA: TGTGCCAGCAGCTTGGCCAGCACCGGGACAGCTGGCTACACCTTC. Amino acid sequence: CASSLASTGTAGYTF.

The chain employs TRBV28 and TRBJ2-1; maybe TRBD2 (5 bases). Germline values: CDR1 MDHEN, CDR2 SYDVKM. Trimming cost V 5 bases and J 6 bases, with 23 bases left between them. This CDR3 contains 17 residues. CDR3 DNA: TGTGCCAGCAGTCCTACGGGAAAGGGAAGCAGGTTCAATGAGCAGTTCTTC. It encodes CASSPTGKGSRFNEQFF.

The genes are TRBV15 and TRBJ1-1; no firm D call. The CDR3 covers 14 residues. Germline V gene lookup returns CDR1 LNHNV and CDR2 YYDKDF (reference sequence). Trimming took off 0 bases at V and 0 bases at J, with 5 bases between the two ends. CDR3 sequence: CATSRDQLNTEAFF. The CDR3 nucleotides are TGTGCCACCAGCAGAGATCAACTGAACACTGAAGCTTTCTTT.

The chain joins TRBV6-5 to TRBJ1-3; D is perhaps TRBD1 (5 bases). V was trimmed by 6 bases and J by 4 bases, leaving 16 bases between them. The CDR3 sequence is 15 residues long. Germline assignment: CDR1 MNHEY and CDR2 SVGAGI. As DNA, the CDR3 is TGTGCCAGCAGCCCGGGTGGGGCTTGGGGAAACACCATATATTTT. As protein: CASSPGGAWGNTIYF.

The chain employs TRBV12-5 and TRBJ2-1; D may correspond to TRBD1 or TRBD2 (5 bases each). The CDR3 sequence is 17 residues long. Trimming took off 2 bases at V and 5 bases at J, with 19 bases between the two ends. In germline, CDR1 is LGHNT, CDR2 FRNRAP. CDR3 in amino acids: CASGLPPGDPPHNEQFF. The CDR3, as DNA: TGTGCTAGTGGTTTGCCTCCCGGGGACCCACCACACAATGAGCAGTTCTTC.